These T cell receptor beta chains were read from a single sample in a study of CD8 T cells in ankylosing spondylitis. Using its own MiXCR run on the 5' RACE reads, TCRdb lists one record per CDR3 protein. Here the sample spans roughly 440,000 distinct CDR3 sequences, 15% to 20% being singletons. The sequenced material came from blood, either unsorted or a sorted T cell fraction (not recorded which). Source of these receptors: a male donor with ankylosing spondylitis. CDR3s include the opening cysteine and the closing phenylalanine or tryptophan. The D gene is left open where the match is weak.

CDR3 protein: CATSGRKSSYNSPLHF; D gene: .; V gene: TRBV24-1
CDR3 protein: CASSPQRDLVATGYTF; D gene: .; V gene: TRBV7-2
CDR3 protein: CASSSQGARGYGYTF; D gene: TRBD1; V gene: TRBV7-2
CDR3 protein: CASRPLAGPYNEQFF; D gene: TRBD2; V gene: TRBV5-6
CDR3 protein: CASSSGDRVYTEAFF; D gene: TRBD1; V gene: TRBV7-9
CDR3 protein: CASSSDGGRTGELFF; D gene: .; V gene: TRBV7-3
CDR3 protein: CSAPDRGPTDTQYF; D gene: TRBD1; V gene: TRBV20-1
CDR3 protein: CASSLRRLAGAIPSGANVLTF; D gene: TRBD2; V gene: TRBV7-3
CDR3 protein: CASTALTGSSYNSPLHF; D gene: TRBD1; V gene: TRBV7-2
CDR3 protein: CASSIGDRSPLHF; D gene: TRBD1; V gene: TRBV5-1
CDR3 protein: CASSPGQGPTNYGYTF; D gene: .; V gene: TRBV7-9
CDR3 protein: CASSLWTGAGGEQFF; D gene: TRBD1; V gene: TRBV11-2
CDR3 protein: CSAREQGHSPLHF; D gene: TRBD1; V gene: TRBV20-1
CDR3 protein: CASSQPSGGHYNEQFF; D gene: TRBD2; V gene: TRBV4-1
CDR3 protein: CSARLQGTDQETQYF; D gene: TRBD1; V gene: TRBV20-1
CDR3 protein: CASRGGGGSSYSEQFF; D gene: .; V gene: TRBV2
CDR3 protein: CSARPGQGPFEQYF; D gene: TRBD1; V gene: TRBV20-1
CDR3 protein: CSSYTEAFF; D gene: .; V gene: TRBV29-1
CDR3 protein: CASSPGNTGTSGIDTQYF; D gene: TRBD2; V gene: TRBV4-3
CDR3 protein: CASSLLSFYEQYF; D gene: .; V gene: TRBV11-2
CDR3 protein: CASSPGTSLRHYEQYF; D gene: TRBD2; V gene: TRBV12-3/TRBV12-4
CDR3 protein: CASRSVPQNTGELFF; D gene: .; V gene: TRBV7-3
CDR3 protein: CSASPGTSREETQYF; D gene: TRBD2; V gene: TRBV20-1
CDR3 protein: CASSVAARQGSFDGYTF; D gene: TRBD1; V gene: TRBV9
CDR3 protein: CASSMGAGQDSNQPQHF; D gene: TRBD1; V gene: TRBV5-1
CDR3 protein: CASSSKSSVQTQYF; D gene: .; V gene: TRBV11-2
CDR3 protein: CASRGPGQGRNEQYF; D gene: TRBD1; V gene: TRBV5-8
CDR3 protein: CASSSMGSSGNTIYF; D gene: .; V gene: TRBV7-8
CDR3 protein: CASSQGYSYNEQFF; D gene: .; V gene: TRBV13
CDR3 protein: CSARATANTEAFF; D gene: .; V gene: TRBV20-1
CDR3 protein: CASSYSKPGWRAEAFF; D gene: .; V gene: TRBV6-2/TRBV6-3
CDR3 protein: CASSLAGTGAFF; D gene: TRBD1; V gene: TRBV11-2
CDR3 protein: CASSLRGPADTQYF; D gene: .; V gene: TRBV7-3
CDR3 protein: CASGGRGLNDNEQFF; D gene: .; V gene: TRBV12-5
CDR3 protein: CASSSQTARVTYGYTF; D gene: .; V gene: TRBV11-2
CDR3 protein: CASSRTMNTEAFF; D gene: .; V gene: TRBV27